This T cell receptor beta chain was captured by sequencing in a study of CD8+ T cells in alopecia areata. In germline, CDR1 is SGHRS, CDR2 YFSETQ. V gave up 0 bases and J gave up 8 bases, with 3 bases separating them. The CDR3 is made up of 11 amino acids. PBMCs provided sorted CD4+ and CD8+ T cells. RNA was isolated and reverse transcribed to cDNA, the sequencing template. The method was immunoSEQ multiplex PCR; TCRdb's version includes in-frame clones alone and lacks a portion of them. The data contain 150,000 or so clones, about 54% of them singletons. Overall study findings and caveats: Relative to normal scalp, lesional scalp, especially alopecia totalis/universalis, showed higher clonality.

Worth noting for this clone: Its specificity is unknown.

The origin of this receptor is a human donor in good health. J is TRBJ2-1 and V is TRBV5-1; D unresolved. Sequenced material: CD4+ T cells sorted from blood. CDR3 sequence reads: CASSLGHEQFF. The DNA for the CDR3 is TGCGCCAGCAGCTTGGGCCATGAGCAGTTCTTC.